This TCR beta chain derives from a study of T cells in Graves' hyperthyroidism and ophthalmopathy. Findings and limits, study-wide: Before onset, ophthalmopathy was predicted by the model a median around 6.5 months earlier. Appearing also in blood were most of the thyroid clonotypes expanded above 0.001.

Template material for amplifying TCR beta CDR3 regions consisted of RNA transcripts. HTBI primers were the set used in a first-round RT-PCR of the TCR CDR3. TCRdb reprocessed the multiplex PCR reads with MiXCR, giving one entry per CDR3 protein. The table shows around 56,000 distinct CDR3 sequences, with 53% occurring only once. The CDR3 is 16 amino acids. Deletions cut 1 base from V and 2 bases from J, with 10 bases between. The germline V gene encodes CDR1 SGHDT and CDR2 YYEEEE. This clonotype came up many times. Its specificity is unknown. The chain joins TRBV5-6 to TRBJ2-6; D perhaps matches TRBD2 (5 bases). This TCR was sampled from a woman aged 60 to 75 with Graves' ophthalmopathy. Sequenced input: blood. The CDR3 sequence: CASSLPGIAGANVLTF. CDR3 nucleotides: TGTGCCAGCAGCTTGCCGGGGATTGCTGGGGCCAACGTCCTGACTTTC.